The rows below give T cell receptor beta chains drawn from one sample of a study of regulatory T cells in long-lasting Graves disease. TCRdb fed the multiplex PCR reads into MiXCR, producing one record per CDR3 protein. This repertoire shows 300,000 to 500,000 distinct CDR3 sequences, around 20% found once; its top ten account for around 20%. This specimen was peripheral blood mononuclear cells (PBMCs), taken when the disease was refractory, from a patient treated with antithyroid drugs. Receptors were obtained from a female donor with Graves disease. Both conserved end residues are part of each CDR3. Fields, in order: clone size, J gene, D gene, V gene, CDR3 DNA, CDR3 protein. The D gene is left open where the match is weak. The size field is filled for only some rows; it gives once, few, many or a size class.

- | TRBJ1-5 | - | TRBV6-1 | TGTGCCAGCAGACGACAGGTCTATCAGCCCCAGCATTTT | CASRRQVYQPQHF
many | TRBJ2-5 | TRBD2 | TRBV3-1 | TGTGCCAGCAGCCAGGCCGGGACTAGCGGGCCCCGCCAAGAGACCCAGTACTTC | CASSQAGTSGPRQETQYF
- | TRBJ1-5 | TRBD1 | TRBV7-9 | TGTGCCAGCAGCCGTTGGCAGGGGGCGGGGGGCAATCAGCCCCAGCATTTT | CASSRWQGAGGNQPQHF
- | TRBJ2-2 | - | TRBV28 | TGTGCCAGCAGTTTACCTGGGACTTCTACCGGGGAGCTGTTTTTT | CASSLPGTSTGELFF
many | TRBJ2-5 | - | TRBV5-4 | TGTGCCAGCAGCGCTGGACAGCAAGAGACCCAGTACTTC | CASSAGQQETQYF
- | TRBJ2-7 | TRBD1 | TRBV7-2 | TGTGCCAGCAGCTTGGTGGGTGGACAGGGGTTATACGAGCAGTACTTC | CASSLVGGQGLYEQYF
many | TRBJ2-4 | - | TRBV2 | TGTGCCAGCAGTGCCGACGGGATCCTCCAGTACTTC | CASSADGILQYF
few | TRBJ1-2 | - | TRBV4-2 | TGTGCCAGCAGCCAAGAAGTGGGTTATGGCTACACCTTC | CASSQEVGYGYTF
few | TRBJ1-4 | - | TRBV10-3 | TGTGCCATCAGTGAGGGTGGTGGTGAAAAACTGTTTTTT | CAISEGGGEKLFF
few | TRBJ2-7 | - | TRBV20-1 | TGCAGTGCGGCCAAGATGGATTACTCCTACGAGCAGTACTTC | CSAAKMDYSYEQYF
- | TRBJ1-1 | - | TRBV6-5 | TGTGCCAGCAGTTACTCGACACCGAACACTGAAGCTTTCTTT | CASSYSTPNTEAFF
many | TRBJ2-5 | TRBD2 | TRBV28 | TGTGCCAGCACGGCTAGCGGGAGGGGGGAGACCCAGTACTTC | CASTASGRGETQYF
- | TRBJ1-2 | TRBD1 | TRBV3-1 | TGTGCCAGCAGCCCGATCCCAGGGGGGTATGGCTACACCTTC | CASSPIPGGYGYTF
- | TRBJ1-2 | - | TRBV30 | TGTGCCTGGATAATCGCAGGGCCCTCTAACTATGGCTACACCTTC | CAWIIAGPSNYGYTF
few | TRBJ2-5 | - | TRBV24-1 | TGTGCCACCAGTGAGCCGGCTGGGGAGACCCAGTACTTC | CATSEPAGETQYF
many | TRBJ1-2 | TRBD1 | TRBV3-1 | TGTGCCAGCAGCCAAAGGACAGGGAATGGCTACACCTTC | CASSQRTGNGYTF
few | TRBJ1-2 | - | TRBV28 | TGTGCCAGCAGCGGACAGAATAACTATGGCTACACCTTC | CASSGQNNYGYTF
few | TRBJ1-1 | - | TRBV6-1 | TGTGCCAGCAGTGAAGGCCCACGGAACACTGAAGCTTTCTTT | CASSEGPRNTEAFF
- | TRBJ2-1 | - | TRBV7-2 | TGTGCCAGCACCCTAGACCTTTCTTGGAATGAGCAGTTCTTC | CASTLDLSWNEQFF
few | TRBJ2-7 | - | TRBV3-1 | TGTGCCAGCAGCCATCAGGGGCTAGCGAGATACGAGCAGTACTTC | CASSHQGLARYEQYF
- | TRBJ2-7 | - | TRBV20-1 | TGCAGTGCGCCGGGACCAACCTTCTACGAGCAGTACTTC | CSAPGPTFYEQYF
few | TRBJ1-5 | - | TRBV25-1 | TGTGCCAGCAGTGGGGCAGGGGCAGGTCAGCCCCAGCATTTT | CASSGAGAGQPQHF
- | TRBJ2-3 | TRBD1 | TRBV28 | TGTGCCAGCAGTTCGGACAGGGCCTCAGATACGCAGTATTTT | CASSSDRASDTQYF
few | TRBJ2-5 | TRBD1 | TRBV12-3/TRBV12-4 | TGTGCCAGCAGCCAACCATCAGGGGGCCTTACGTTCGGGACCCAGCACTTC | CASSQPSGGLTFGTQHF
- | TRBJ2-3 | TRBD2 | TRBV29-1 | TGCAGCGTTGTGTGGACTAGCGGGAGGGGCGATACGCAGTATTTT | CSVVWTSGRGDTQYF
- | TRBJ2-7 | TRBD1 | TRBV7-9 | TGTGCCAGCAGCTACAACGGACAGGTCTACGAGCAGTACTTC | CASSYNGQVYEQYF
few | TRBJ2-7 | TRBD2 | TRBV7-9 | TGTGCCAGCAGCTCGTTCCTAGCGGGTTTCTACGAGCAGTACTTC | CASSSFLAGFYEQYF
many | TRBJ1-4 | - | TRBV30 | TGTGCCTGGATGGGCTGGGAAAAACTGTTTTTT | CAWMGWEKLFF
- | TRBJ1-1 | - | TRBV29-1 | TGCAGCGTTGATAGTCGACAGGTGATGACTGAAGCTTTCTTT | CSVDSRQVMTEAFF
few | TRBJ2-7 | - | TRBV7-2 | TGTGCCAGCAGCTTTGCCGACAGGAATCCCCACGAGCAGTACTTC | CASSFADRNPHEQYF
- | TRBJ2-2 | - | TRBV5-6 | TGTGCCAGCAGCTTCCATCCCGCCGGGGAGCTGTTTTTT | CASSFHPAGELFF
- | TRBJ2-5 | TRBD2 | TRBV18 | TGTGCCAGCTCACCTTTGCGGGAGGGCCGAGAGACCCAGTACTTC | CASSPLREGRETQYF
few | TRBJ2-4 | TRBD1 | TRBV6-1 | TGTGCCAGCAGTGGCGGACAGGTCGGAGCCAAAAACATTCAGTACTTC | CASSGGQVGAKNIQYF
- | TRBJ1-3 | - | TRBV15 | TGTGCCACCAGCAGAGAACGCCTTAGGACCTCTGGAAACACCATATATTTT | CATSRERLRTSGNTIYF
many | TRBJ2-5 | TRBD1 | TRBV7-9 | TGTGCCAGCAGCTTCAAGACAGGGACGGGGGAGACCCAGTACTTC | CASSFKTGTGETQYF
many | TRBJ1-2 | TRBD1 | TRBV28 | TGTGCCAGCAGTTTATATGGGGGGACAGGGCCATATGGCTACACCTTC | CASSLYGGTGPYGYTF
- | TRBJ2-7 | TRBD2 | TRBV6-2/TRBV6-3 | TGTGCCAGCAGTTCCGGACTAGCGGGGCGATCCTACGAGCAGTACTTC | CASSSGLAGRSYEQYF
many | TRBJ1-2 | - | TRBV12-3/TRBV12-4 | TGTGCCAGCAGTTTTGGCCCGGGACTCCTCTATGGCTACACCTTC | CASSFGPGLLYGYTF
many | TRBJ1-5 | - | TRBV5-8 | TGTGCCAGCAGCTCCGAGATAGGGACTCAGCCCCAGCATTTT | CASSSEIGTQPQHF
- | TRBJ2-1 | TRBD1 | TRBV28 | TGTGCCAGCAGCGACAGGGGGCTTAACAATGAGCAGTTCTTC | CASSDRGLNNEQFF
- | TRBJ1-1 | - | TRBV25-1 | TGTGCCAGCAGTGAATGGGCAGGGCCAACTGAAGCTTTCTTT | CASSEWAGPTEAFF
few | TRBJ1-4 | - | TRBV27 | TGTGCCAGCTCTAAAGGGGGGGGAATTAATGAAAAACTGTTTTTT | CASSKGGGINEKLFF
- | TRBJ1-2 | TRBD1 | TRBV29-1 | TGCAGCGTTCTCGATGACGGGACAGGTGGGCTCCATGGCTACACCTTC | CSVLDDGTGGLHGYTF
many | TRBJ1-3 | - | TRBV27 | TGTGCCAGCAGGGGAAGTGGAAACACCATATATTTT | CASRGSGNTIYF
few | TRBJ2-7 | TRBD1 | TRBV4-3 | TGCGCCAGCAGCGAAGGGGGCTTTACCGGGACAGGGTGGTACGAGCAGTACTTC | CASSEGGFTGTGWYEQYF